Sequencing of this TCR beta chain was carried out in a study of blood T cell repertoires in COVID-19. Study details: Both acute and convalescent COVID-19 samples were obtained from the United States, Italy and Spain.

CDR3 length equals 16 residues. The ends were cut back, 4 bases at V and 2 bases at J, with 14 bases in the middle. Germline V gene sequence: CDR1 LGHNA, CDR2 YSLEER. Method: immunoSEQ multiplex PCR; TCRdb's copy keeps in-frame clones and lacks some. The data contain 100,000 or so clones, 65% to 75% of them singletons. The clonotype originates from a man older than 75 with acute or convalescent COVID-19. What was sequenced was peripheral blood. The chain employs TRBV4-3 and TRBJ1-4; tentative D call: TRBD1 (6 bases). The CDR3 is CASSLVVGATNEKLFF. The CDR3 DNA reads as TGCGCCAGCAGCCTGGTGGTGGGGGCGACTAATGAAAAACTGTTTTTT.